Detailed here is one T cell receptor (beta chain). The antigen remains unidentified. The sample comes from a study of metastatic and nonmetastatic thyroid tumors. Study background: Repertoire comparison spanned blood and tumor or nodule tissue of malignant and benign thyroid patients. General study points: Malignant thyroid tumors reportedly had TCR beta diversity that was significantly higher than in benign nodules, in blood and tumor.

TCRdb re-called the PCR reads with MiXCR. The sample shows approximately 23,000 clones, approximately 40% of them seen only once. No treatment had been given to any patient before thyroid surgery. The receptor's source is a male donor with papillary thyroid cancer or a benign thyroid nodule (not recorded which). Some clones in this sample may be carry-over from other donors' samples. The sequencing sample was made of blood.

The CDR3 loop reads CASSYESTGSGELFF. The CDR3 DNA follows: TGTGCCAGCAGTTATGAATCGACAGGGAGCGGGGAGCTGTTTTTT. The rearrangement uses TRBV6-5 and TRBJ2-2; the match to TRBD1 covers 7 bases. Germline assignment: CDR1 MNHEY and CDR2 SVGAGI. The ends lost 3 bases at V and 7 bases at J; junction bases unmatched: 8. The CDR3 is 15 amino acids.